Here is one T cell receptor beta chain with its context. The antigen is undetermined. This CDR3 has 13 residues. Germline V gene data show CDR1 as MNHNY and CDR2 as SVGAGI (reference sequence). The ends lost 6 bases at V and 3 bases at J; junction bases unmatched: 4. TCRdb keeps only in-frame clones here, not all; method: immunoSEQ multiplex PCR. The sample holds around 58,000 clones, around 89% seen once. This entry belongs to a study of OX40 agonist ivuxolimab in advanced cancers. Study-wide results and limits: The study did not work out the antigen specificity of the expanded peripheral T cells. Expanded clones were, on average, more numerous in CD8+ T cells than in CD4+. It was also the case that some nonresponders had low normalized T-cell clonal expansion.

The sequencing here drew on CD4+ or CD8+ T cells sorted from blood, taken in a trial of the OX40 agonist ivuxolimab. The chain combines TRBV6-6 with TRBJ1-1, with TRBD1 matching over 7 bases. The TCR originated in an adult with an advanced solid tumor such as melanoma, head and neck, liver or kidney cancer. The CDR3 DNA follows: TGTGCCAGCAGGCCTACAGGGGACACTGAAGCTTTCTTT. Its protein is CASRPTGDTEAFF.